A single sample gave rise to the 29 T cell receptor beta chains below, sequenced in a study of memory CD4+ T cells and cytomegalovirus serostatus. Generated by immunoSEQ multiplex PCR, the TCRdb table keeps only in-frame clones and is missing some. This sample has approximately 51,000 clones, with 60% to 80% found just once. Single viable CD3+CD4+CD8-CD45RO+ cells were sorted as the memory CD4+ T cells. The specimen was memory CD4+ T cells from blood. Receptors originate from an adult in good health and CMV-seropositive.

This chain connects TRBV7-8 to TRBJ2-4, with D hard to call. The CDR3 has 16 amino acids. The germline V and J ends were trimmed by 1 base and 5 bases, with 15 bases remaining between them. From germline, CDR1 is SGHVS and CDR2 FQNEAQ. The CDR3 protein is CASSLEAGLSQNIQYF. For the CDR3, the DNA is TGTGCCAGCAGCTTAGAAGCAGGTCTTAGCCAAAACATTCAGTACTTC.

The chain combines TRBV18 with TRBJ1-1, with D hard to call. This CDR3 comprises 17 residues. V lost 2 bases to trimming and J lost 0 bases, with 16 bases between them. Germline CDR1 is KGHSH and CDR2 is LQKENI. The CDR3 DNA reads TGTGCCAGCTCACCAATCCCCCCCAGCAACATGAACACTGAAGCTTTCTTT. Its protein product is CASSPIPPSNMNTEAFF.

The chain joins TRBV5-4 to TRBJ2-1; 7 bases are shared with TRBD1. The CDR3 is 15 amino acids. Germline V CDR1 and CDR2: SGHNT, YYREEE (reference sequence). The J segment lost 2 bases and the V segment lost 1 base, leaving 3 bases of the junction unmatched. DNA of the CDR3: TGTGCCAGCAGCTTGCAGCAGGGGGCCTACAATGAGCAGTTCTTC. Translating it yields CASSLQQGAYNEQFF.

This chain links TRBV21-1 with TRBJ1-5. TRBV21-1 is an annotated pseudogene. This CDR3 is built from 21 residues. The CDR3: CASSKLRRGDGAPYSNQPQHF. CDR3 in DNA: TGTGCCAGCAGCAAACTACGGAGGGGCGACGGTGCACCTTATAGCAATCAGCCCCAGCATTTT.

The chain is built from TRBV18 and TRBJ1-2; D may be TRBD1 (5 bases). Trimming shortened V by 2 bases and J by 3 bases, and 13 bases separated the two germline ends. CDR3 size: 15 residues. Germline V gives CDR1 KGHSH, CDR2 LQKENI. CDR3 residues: CASSPGYRSYYGYTF. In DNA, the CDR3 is TGTGCCAGCTCACCAGGGTACAGGTCTTACTATGGCTACACCTTC.

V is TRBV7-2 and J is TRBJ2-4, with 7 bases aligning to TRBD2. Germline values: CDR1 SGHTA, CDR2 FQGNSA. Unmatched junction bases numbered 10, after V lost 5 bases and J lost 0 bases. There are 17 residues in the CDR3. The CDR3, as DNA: TGTGCCAGCAGCCCACGGGCTAGCGGAATAGCCAAAAACATTCAGTACTTC. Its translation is CASSPRASGIAKNIQYF.

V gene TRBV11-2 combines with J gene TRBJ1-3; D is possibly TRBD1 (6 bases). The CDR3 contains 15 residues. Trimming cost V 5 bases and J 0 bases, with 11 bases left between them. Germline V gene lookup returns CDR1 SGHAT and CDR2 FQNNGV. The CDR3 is CASSATGVSGNTIYF. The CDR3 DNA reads TGTGCCAGCAGCGCGACAGGTGTCTCTGGAAACACCATATATTTT.

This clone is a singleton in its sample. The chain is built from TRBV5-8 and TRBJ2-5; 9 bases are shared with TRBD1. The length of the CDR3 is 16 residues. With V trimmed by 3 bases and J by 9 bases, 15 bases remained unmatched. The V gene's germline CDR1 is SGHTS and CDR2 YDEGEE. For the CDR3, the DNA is TGTGCCAGCAGCTACTTACAGGGGGCGGCACATGCGGCCCAGTACTTC. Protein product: CASSYLQGAAHAAQYF. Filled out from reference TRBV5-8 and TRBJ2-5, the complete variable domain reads EAGVTQSPTHLIKTRGQQATLRCSPISGHTSVYWYQQALGLGLQFLLWYDEGEERNRGNFPPRFSGRQFPNYSSELNVNALELEDSALYLCASSYLQGAAHAAQYFGPGTRLLVL.

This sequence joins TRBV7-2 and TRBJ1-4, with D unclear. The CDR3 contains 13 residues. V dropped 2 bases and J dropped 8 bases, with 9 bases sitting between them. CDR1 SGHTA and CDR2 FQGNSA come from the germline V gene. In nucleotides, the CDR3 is TGTGCCAGCAGCTTATATAGCTCCGAAAAACTGTTTTTT. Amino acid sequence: CASSLYSSEKLFF.

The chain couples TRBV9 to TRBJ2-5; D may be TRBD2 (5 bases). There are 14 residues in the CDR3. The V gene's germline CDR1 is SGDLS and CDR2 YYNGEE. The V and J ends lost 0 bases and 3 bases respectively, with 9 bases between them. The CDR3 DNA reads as TGTGCCAGCAGCGTAGGGGCCGGGGAAGAGACCCAGTACTTC. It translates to CASSVGAGEETQYF.

CDR3 DNA: TGTGCCAGCTCCCTTAGCACAGATACGCAGTATTTT. Its protein is CASSLSTDTQYF. This chain joins TRBV18 and TRBJ2-3; D remains ambiguous. Germline CDR1 reads KGHSH; CDR2 reads LQKENI. Trimming cost V 6 bases and J 0 bases, with 4 bases left between them. There are 12 residues in the CDR3. Looking up the rest from reference TRBV18 and TRBJ2-3 gives the full variable domain: NAGVMQNPRHLVRRRGQEARLRCSPMKGHSHVYWYRQLPEEGLKFMVYLQKENIIDESGMPKERFSAEFPKEGPSILRIQQVVRGDSAAYFCASSLSTDTQYFGPGTRLTVL.

The CDR3 sequence: CASSGDEGLADFTDTQYF. CDR3 DNA sequence: TGTGCCAGCAGCGGCGACGAGGGACTAGCGGATTTCACAGATACGCAGTATTTT. The rearrangement uses TRBV9 and TRBJ2-3; 11 bases match TRBD2. The CDR3 extends over 18 amino acids. Germline lookup yields CDR1 SGDLS and CDR2 YYNGEE. Unmatched junction bases numbered 11, after V lost 3 bases and J lost 2 bases.

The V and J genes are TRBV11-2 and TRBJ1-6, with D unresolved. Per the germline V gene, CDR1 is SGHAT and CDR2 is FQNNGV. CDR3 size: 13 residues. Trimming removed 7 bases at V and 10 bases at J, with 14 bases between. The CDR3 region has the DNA TGTGCCAGCAACTCGTATCAAGAGTCACCCCTCCACTTT. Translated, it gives CASNSYQESPLHF.

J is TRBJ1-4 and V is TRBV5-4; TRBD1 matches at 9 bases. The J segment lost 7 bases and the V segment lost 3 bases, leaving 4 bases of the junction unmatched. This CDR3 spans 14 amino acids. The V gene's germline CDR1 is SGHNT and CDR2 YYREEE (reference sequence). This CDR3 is CASSWDRAPEKLFF. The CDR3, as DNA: TGTGCCAGCAGCTGGGACAGGGCACCTGAAAAACTGTTTTTT.

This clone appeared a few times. Here the CDR3 DNA reads TGCGCCAGCAGGGACGGTGTCTCTGGAAACACCATATATTTT. Protein: CASRDGVSGNTIYF. V is TRBV5-1 and J is TRBJ1-3; no clear D gene. The V gene lost 5 bases and the J gene lost 0 bases, with 9 bases spanning the gap. Looked up from germline, CDR1 is SGHRS and CDR2 is YFSETQ. This CDR3 comprises 14 residues. Variable domain in full (rest from reference TRBV5-1 and TRBJ1-3): KAGVTQTPRYLIKTRGQQVTLSCSPISGHRSVSWYQQTPGQGLQFLFEYFSETQRNKGNFPGRFSGRQFSNSRSEMNVSTLELGDSALYLCASRDGVSGNTIYFGEGSWLTVV.

As DNA, the CDR3 is TGCGCCAGCAGCTTGGCCGGCGTAGCGACACCCAATGAGCAGTTCTTC. Amino acids: CASSLAGVATPNEQFF. This chain joins TRBV5-1 and TRBJ2-1; a weak D match, TRBD2 (5 bases). V shed 0 bases and J shed 6 bases, with 16 bases lying between them. The CDR3 is made up of 16 amino acids. Germline CDR1 is SGHRS and CDR2 is YFSETQ.

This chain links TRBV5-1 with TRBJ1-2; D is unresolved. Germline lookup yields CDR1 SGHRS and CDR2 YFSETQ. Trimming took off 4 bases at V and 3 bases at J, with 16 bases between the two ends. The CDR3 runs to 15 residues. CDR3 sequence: CASSAASGVYYGYTF. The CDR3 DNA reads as TGCGCCAGCAGCGCGGCATCCGGGGTTTACTATGGCTACACCTTC. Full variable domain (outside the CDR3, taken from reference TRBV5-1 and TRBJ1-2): KAGVTQTPRYLIKTRGQQVTLSCSPISGHRSVSWYQQTPGQGLQFLFEYFSETQRNKGNFPGRFSGRQFSNSRSEMNVSTLELGDSALYLCASSAASGVYYGYTFGSGTRLTVV.

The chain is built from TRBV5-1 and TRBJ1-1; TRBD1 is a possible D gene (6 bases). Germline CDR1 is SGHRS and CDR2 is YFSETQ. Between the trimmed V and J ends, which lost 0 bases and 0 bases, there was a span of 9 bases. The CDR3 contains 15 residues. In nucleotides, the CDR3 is TGCGCCAGCAGCTTGGCCGGGGGCATGAACACTGAAGCTTTCTTT. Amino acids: CASSLAGGMNTEAFF.

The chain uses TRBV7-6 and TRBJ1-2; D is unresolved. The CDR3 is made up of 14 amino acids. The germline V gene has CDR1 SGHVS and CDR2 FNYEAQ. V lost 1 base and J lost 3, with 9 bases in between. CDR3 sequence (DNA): TGTGCCAGCAGCTTAGGAAGGGCTGACTATGGCTACACCTTC. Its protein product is CASSLGRADYGYTF. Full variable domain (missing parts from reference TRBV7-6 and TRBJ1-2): GAGVSQSPRYKVTKRGQDVALRCDPISGHVSLYWYRQALGQGPEFLTYFNYEAQQDKSGLPNDRFSAERPEGSISTLTIQRTEQRDSAMYRCASSLGRADYGYTFGSGTRLTVV.

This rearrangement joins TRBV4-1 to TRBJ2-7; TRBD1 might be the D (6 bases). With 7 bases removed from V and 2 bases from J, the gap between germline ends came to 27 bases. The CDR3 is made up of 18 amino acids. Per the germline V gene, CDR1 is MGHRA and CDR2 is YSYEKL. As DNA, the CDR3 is TGCGCCAGCACACCAAGCGTCGCAGGGGCCCCACCCACCTACGAGCAGTACTTC. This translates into CASTPSVAGAPPTYEQYF.

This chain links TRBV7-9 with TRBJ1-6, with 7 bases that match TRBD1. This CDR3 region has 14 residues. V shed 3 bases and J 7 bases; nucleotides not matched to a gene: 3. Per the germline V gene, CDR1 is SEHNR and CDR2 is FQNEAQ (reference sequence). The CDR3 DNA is TGTGCCAGCAGCTTCGGGACAGACAATTCACCCCTCCACTTT. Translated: CASSFGTDNSPLHF.

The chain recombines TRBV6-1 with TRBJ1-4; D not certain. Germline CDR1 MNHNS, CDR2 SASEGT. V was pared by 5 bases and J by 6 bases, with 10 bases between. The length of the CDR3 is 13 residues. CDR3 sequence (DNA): TGTGCCAGCAGTCCCCTTCGAGATGAAAAACTGTTTTTT. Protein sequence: CASSPLRDEKLFF.

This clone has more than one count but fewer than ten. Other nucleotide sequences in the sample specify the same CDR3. The CDR3 is CASSLALGDTEAFF. The CDR3 nucleotides read TGCGCCAGCAGCTTGGCCCTGGGGGACACTGAAGCTTTCTTT. The V gene is TRBV5-1, the J gene TRBJ1-1; a possible D gene is TRBD1 (5 bases). In germline, CDR1 is SGHRS, CDR2 YFSETQ. The CDR3 covers 14 residues. The V and J ends lost 0 bases and 3 bases respectively, with 9 bases between them.

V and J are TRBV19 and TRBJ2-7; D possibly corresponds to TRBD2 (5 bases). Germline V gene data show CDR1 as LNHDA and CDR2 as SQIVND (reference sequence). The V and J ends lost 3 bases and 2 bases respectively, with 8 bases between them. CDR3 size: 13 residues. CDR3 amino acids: CASSIGVTYEQYF. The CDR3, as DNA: TGTGCCAGTAGTATCGGGGTAACCTACGAGCAGTACTTC.

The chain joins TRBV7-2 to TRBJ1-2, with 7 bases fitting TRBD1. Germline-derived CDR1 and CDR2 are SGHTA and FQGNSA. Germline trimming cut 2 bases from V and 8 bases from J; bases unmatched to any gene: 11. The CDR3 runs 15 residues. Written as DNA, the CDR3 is TGTGCCAGCAGCTTAACGGCAGGGGGTGAGAGAGGCTACACCTTC. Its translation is CASSLTAGGERGYTF.

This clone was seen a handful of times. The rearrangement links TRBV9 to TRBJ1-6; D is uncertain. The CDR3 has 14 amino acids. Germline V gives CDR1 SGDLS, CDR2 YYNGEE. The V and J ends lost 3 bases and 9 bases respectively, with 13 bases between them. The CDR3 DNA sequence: TGTGCCAGCAGCGAAGGGATTCGCGGTTCACCCCTCCACTTT. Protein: CASSEGIRGSPLHF.

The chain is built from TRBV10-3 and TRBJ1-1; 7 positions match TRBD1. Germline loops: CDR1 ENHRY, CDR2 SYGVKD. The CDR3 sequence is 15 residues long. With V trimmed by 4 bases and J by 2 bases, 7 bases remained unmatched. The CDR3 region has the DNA TGTGCCATCAGTGCCGGGACAGATGCTAACACTGAAGCTTTCTTT. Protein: CAISAGTDANTEAFF.

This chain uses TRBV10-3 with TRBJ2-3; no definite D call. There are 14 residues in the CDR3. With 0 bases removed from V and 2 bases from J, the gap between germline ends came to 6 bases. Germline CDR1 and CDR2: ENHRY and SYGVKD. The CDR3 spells CAISESVDTDTQYF. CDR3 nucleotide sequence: TGTGCCATCAGTGAGTCGGTGGACACAGATACGCAGTATTTT.

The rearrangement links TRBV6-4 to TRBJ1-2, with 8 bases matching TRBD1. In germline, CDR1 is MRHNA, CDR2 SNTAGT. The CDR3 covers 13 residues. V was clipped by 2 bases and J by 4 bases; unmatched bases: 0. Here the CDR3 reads CASSDDRGYGYTF. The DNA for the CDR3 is TGTGCCAGCAGTGACGACAGGGGCTATGGCTACACCTTC.